Described below is a single T cell receptor (beta chain) sequence and its context. Measured with immunoSEQ multiplex PCR; TCRdb has only the in-frame clones, and not every one. The profile covers some 70,000 clones, with around 73% appearing a single time and nearly 5.5% taken by the ten largest. The record originates from a study of PD-1 blockade in mismatch repair-deficient tumors. At the level of the study: Patients had approximately 11 mismatch repair-deficient cancer types, all previously treated and progressing.

The CDR3 runs 13 residues. Trimming took 4 bases from V and 4 from J; bases not matched to a gene: 4. Germline V gene data show CDR1 as SGHRS and CDR2 as YFSETQ. The chain carries TRBV5-1 and TRBJ1-2, with 7 bases identical to TRBD1. The TCR sequence derives from an adult with mismatch repair-deficient cancer. The sample here was peripheral blood, taken 2 weeks after starting pembrolizumab. This chain's CDR3 is CASSRDSLYGYTF. The CDR3 region has the DNA TGCGCCAGCAGCAGGGACAGTCTCTATGGCTACACCTTC.